This TCR beta chain was captured in a study of ipilimumab plus nivolumab after autologous stem cell transplantation. Trimming cost V 5 bases and J 5 bases, with 16 bases left between them. The length of the CDR3 is 14 residues. CDR1 SGHRS and CDR2 YFSETQ come from the germline V gene. Ipilimumab, 1 mg/kg, started 14 to 28 days after autologous transplant. The study's findings and limits: Authors suggest TCR repertoire, Treg phenotype and gut microbiota support further study.

Sequencing used immunoSEQ multiplex PCR; TCRdb keeps in-frame clones, though not all of them. The sample holds roughly 86,000 clones; approximately 86% are singletons and the top ten take 2% to 2.5%. Turning to this clone: The target antigen is unknown.

The V call is TRBV5-1, the J call TRBJ1-2; perhaps TRBD1 as D (5 bases). This sequence originates from a male donor with diffuse large B-cell lymphoma. The sample here was PBMCs, taken in a trial of ipilimumab plus nivolumab as post-transplant consolidation. The CDR3 coding sequence is TGCGCCAGCAGTCGGGGCCCACCGACTTATGGCTACACCTTC. Residues: CASSRGPPTYGYTF.